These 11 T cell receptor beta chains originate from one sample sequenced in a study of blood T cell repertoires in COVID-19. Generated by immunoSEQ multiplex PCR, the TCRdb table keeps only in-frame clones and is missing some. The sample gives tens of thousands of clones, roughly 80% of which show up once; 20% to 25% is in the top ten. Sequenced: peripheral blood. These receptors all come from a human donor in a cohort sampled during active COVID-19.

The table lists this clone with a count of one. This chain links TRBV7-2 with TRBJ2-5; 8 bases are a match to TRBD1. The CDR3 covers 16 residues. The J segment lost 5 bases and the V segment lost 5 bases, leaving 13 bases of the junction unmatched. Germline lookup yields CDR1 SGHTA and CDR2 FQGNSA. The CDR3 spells CASSPGAGTGEETQYF. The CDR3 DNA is TGTGCCAGCAGCCCCGGGGCCGGGACAGGAGAGGAGACCCAGTACTTC.

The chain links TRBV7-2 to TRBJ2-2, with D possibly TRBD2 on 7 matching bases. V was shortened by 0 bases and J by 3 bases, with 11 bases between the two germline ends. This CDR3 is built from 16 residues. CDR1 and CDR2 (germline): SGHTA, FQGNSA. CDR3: CASSLAGGPDTGELFF. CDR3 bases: TGTGCCAGCAGCTTAGCGGGGGGGCCTGACACCGGGGAGCTGTTTTTT.

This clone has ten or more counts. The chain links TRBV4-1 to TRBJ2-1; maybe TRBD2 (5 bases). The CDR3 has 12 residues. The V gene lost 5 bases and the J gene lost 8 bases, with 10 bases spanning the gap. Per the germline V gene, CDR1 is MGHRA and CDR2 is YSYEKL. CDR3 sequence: CASSGESHEQFF. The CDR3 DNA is TGCGCCAGCAGCGGGGAGAGCCATGAGCAGTTCTTC.

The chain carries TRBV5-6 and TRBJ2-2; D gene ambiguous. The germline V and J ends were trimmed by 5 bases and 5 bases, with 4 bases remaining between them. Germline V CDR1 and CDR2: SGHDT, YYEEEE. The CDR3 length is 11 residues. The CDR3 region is CASSSTGELFF. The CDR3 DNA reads TGTGCCAGCAGTTCTACCGGGGAGCTGTTTTTT.

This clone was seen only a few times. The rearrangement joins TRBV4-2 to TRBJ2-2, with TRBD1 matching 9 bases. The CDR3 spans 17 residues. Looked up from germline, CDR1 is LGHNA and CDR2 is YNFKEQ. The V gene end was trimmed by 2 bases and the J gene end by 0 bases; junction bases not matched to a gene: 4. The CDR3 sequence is CASSQRTGATNTGELFF. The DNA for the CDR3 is TGTGCCAGCAGCCAACGGACAGGGGCGACGAACACCGGGGAGCTGTTTTTT.

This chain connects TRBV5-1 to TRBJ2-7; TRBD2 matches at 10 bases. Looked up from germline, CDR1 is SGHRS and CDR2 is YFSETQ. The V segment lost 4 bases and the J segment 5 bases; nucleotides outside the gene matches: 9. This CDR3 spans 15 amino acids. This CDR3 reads CASSQTSGVSDEQYF. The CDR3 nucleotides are TGCGCCAGCAGCCAAACTAGCGGGGTATCAGACGAGCAGTACTTC.

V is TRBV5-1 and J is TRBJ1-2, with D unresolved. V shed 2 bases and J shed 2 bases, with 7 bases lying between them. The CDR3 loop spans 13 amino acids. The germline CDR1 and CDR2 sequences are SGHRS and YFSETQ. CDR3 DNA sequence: TGCGCCAGCAGCTTAGAGGAGAACTATGGCTACACCTTC. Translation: CASSLEENYGYTF.

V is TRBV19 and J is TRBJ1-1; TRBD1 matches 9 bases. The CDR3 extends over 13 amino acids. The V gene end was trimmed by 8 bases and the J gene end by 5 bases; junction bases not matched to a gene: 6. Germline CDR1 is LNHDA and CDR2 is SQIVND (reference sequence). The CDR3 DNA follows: TGTGCCAGTCAAGTTGGGACAGGGACTGAAGCTTTCTTT. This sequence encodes CASQVGTGTEAFF.

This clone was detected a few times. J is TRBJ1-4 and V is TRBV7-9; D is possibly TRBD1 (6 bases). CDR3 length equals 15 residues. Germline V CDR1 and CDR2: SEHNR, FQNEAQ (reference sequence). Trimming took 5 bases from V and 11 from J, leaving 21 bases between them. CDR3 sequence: CASSKPGVERGKLFF. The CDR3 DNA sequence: TGTGCCAGCAGCAAGCCAGGGGTGGAGAGAGGGAAACTGTTTTTT.

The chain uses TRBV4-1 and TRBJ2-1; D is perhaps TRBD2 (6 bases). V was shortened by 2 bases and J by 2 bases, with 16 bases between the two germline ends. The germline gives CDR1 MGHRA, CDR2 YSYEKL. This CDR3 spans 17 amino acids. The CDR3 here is CASSQPRRGVTYNEQFF. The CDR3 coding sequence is TGCGCCAGCAGCCAACCGAGACGCGGGGTCACCTACAATGAGCAGTTCTTC.

This CDR3 reads CASSLDAGFGGYTF. CDR3 DNA sequence: TGTGCCAGCAGCTTAGATGCCGGGTTTGGTGGCTACACCTTC. The V gene is TRBV7-9, the J gene TRBJ1-2; D uncertain. In germline, CDR1 is SEHNR, CDR2 FQNEAQ (reference sequence). Trimming stripped 1 base from V and 7 bases from J, with 13 bases between. CDR3 size: 14 residues.